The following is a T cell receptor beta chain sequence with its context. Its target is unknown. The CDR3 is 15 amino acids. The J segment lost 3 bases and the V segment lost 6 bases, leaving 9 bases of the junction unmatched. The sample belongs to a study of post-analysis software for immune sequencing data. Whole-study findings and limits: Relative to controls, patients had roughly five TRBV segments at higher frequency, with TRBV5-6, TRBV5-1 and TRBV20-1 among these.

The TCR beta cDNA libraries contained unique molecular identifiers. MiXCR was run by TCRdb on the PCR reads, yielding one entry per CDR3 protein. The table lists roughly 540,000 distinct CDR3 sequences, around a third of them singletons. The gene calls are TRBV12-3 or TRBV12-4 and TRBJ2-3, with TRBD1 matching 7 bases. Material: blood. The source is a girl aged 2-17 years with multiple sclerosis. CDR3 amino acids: CASRLRQGWTDTQYF. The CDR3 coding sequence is TGTGCCAGCAGACTTAGACAGGGCTGGACAGATACGCAGTATTTT.